This is a list of T cell receptor beta chains from one sample in a study of cytomegalovirus exposure and HLA in healthy donors. The repertoire was sequenced with immunoSEQ multiplex PCR; TCRdb's copy has only in-frame clones and lacks some. Of 150,000 to 200,000 clones in the sample, around 81% were seen once. The source material was PBMCs. These receptors were taken from a man between 18 and 35 years old in good health and CMV-seronegative. The CDR3 runs from the conserved cysteine through the conserved F or W. D genes are given only for firm matches. The size of a clone is reported for some rows only, either as once, few or many, or as a class for expanded clones.

TRBD2 TRBJ2-1 . TRBV9 CASSVGSGRSGEQFF TGTGCCAGCAGCGTGGGTAGCGGGAGGTCAGGGGAGCAGTTCTTC
. TRBJ2-1 once TRBV29-1 CSVESGGDNEQFF TGCAGCGTTGAGTCCGGGGGAGACAATGAGCAGTTCTTC
TRBD2 TRBJ2-1 few TRBV2 CASSAGGRGNEQFF TGTGCCAGCAGTGCCGGCGGGAGAGGTAATGAGCAGTTCTTC
. TRBJ1-5 . TRBV6-5 CASSPEANQPQHF TGTGCCAGCAGCCCCGAGGCGAATCAGCCCCAGCATTTT
TRBD2 TRBJ2-1 once TRBV7-8 CASSKVAGGSYNEQFF TGTGCCAGCAGCAAAGTAGCGGGAGGCTCCTACAATGAGCAGTTCTTC
. TRBJ1-5 . TRBV7-9 CSSSLMGAGDDPQHF TGTTCCAGCAGCTTAATGGGTGCGGGTGACGATCCCCAGCATTTT
. TRBJ1-1 . TRBV19 CASTRGMGSNTEAFF TGTGCCAGTACCCGGGGTATGGGGTCGAACACTGAAGCTTTCTTT
. TRBJ2-1 . TRBV11-2 CASSLDLNNEQFF TGTGCCAGCAGCTTAGATTTAAACAATGAGCAGTTCTTC
. TRBJ2-6 . TRBV28 CASTLGQFRIAGANVLTF TGTGCCAGCACCTTAGGACAGTTTAGAATAGCTGGGGCCAACGTCCTGACTTTC
. TRBJ2-1 once TRBV4-3 CASSQAVPGSSYNEQFF TGCGCCAGCAGCCAAGCAGTCCCGGGGAGCTCCTACAATGAGCAGTTCTTC
. TRBJ2-1 . TRBV28 CATIRGAYNEQFF TGTGCCACTATACGGGGTGCTTACAATGAGCAGTTCTTC
TRBD1 TRBJ1-2 . TRBV19 CASIPWSGTGEGYTF TGTGCCAGTATCCCCTGGTCTGGGACAGGGGAGGGCTACACCTTC
. TRBJ1-1 . TRBV7-2 CASSPTRGGAMNTEAFF TGTGCCAGCAGCCCTACCCGCGGGGGGGCGATGAACACTGAAGCTTTCTTT
TRBD2 TRBJ2-5 . TRBV29-1 CSVEKGGETQYF TGCAGCGTTGAAAAGGGAGGGGAGACCCAGTACTTC
. TRBJ1-1 . TRBV6-5 CASSYSRGTTFF TGTGCCAGCAGTTACAGTAGGGGTACGACCTTTTTT
TRBD1 TRBJ2-7 once TRBV2 CASRTGSYEQYF TGTGCCAGCAGGACAGGGTCCTACGAGCAGTACTTC
. TRBJ2-1 . TRBV10-3 CAISESSTGQLYNEQFF TGTGCCATCAGTGAGTCGAGTACAGGCCAACTCTACAATGAGCAGTTCTTC
. TRBJ1-1 few TRBV9 CASSELQGNTEAFF TGTGCCAGCAGCGAATTACAGGGGAACACTGAAGCTTTCTTT
TRBD2 TRBJ2-7 . TRBV10-2 CASSPTSGGTYEQYF TGCGCCAGCAGCCCAACTAGCGGGGGAACCTACGAGCAGTACTTC
. TRBJ2-2 . TRBV9 CASSVVLGSGELFF TGTGCCAGCAGCGTAGTTTTGGGGAGCGGGGAGCTGTTTTTT
TRBD1 TRBJ2-7 . TRBV5-1 CASSLNQQGNEQYF TGCGCCAGCAGCTTGAACCAACAGGGGAACGAGCAGTACTTC
. TRBJ1-6 . TRBV27 CASTRPAGARYNSPLHF TGTGCCAGCACGCGCCCGGCAGGGGCCCGATATAATTCACCCCTCCACTTT
. TRBJ1-6 . TRBV7-2 CASSLGPGSYNSPLHF TGTGCCAGCAGCTTAGGCCCCGGCTCCTATAATTCACCCCTCCACTTT
TRBD1 TRBJ2-5 . TRBV7-2 CASSSGDRGQETQYF TGTGCCAGCAGCTCCGGGGACAGGGGGCAAGAGACCCAGTACTTC
TRBD1 TRBJ2-7 few TRBV29-1 CSVEGQGAYEQYF TGCAGCGTCGAGGGACAGGGTGCCTACGAGCAGTACTTC
. TRBJ1-5 . TRBV7-9 CASSSSSYSNQPQHF TGTGCCAGCAGCTCCTCCTCTTATAGCAATCAGCCCCAGCATTTT
. TRBJ2-5 . TRBV5-5 CASSFTDRKWETQYF TGTGCCAGCAGCTTTACCGACAGGAAATGGGAGACCCAGTACTTC
. TRBJ1-5 . TRBV5-1 CASSLGLGQPQHF TGCGCCAGCAGCTTAGGACTCGGCCAGCCCCAGCATTTT
. TRBJ2-4 . TRBV5-4 CASSLSALQGNIQYF TGTGCCAGCAGCTTGTCAGCGCTCCAGGGAAACATTCAGTACTTC
TRBD2 TRBJ2-2 . TRBV6-1 CASGGGTNTGELFF TGTGCCAGCGGGGGAGGGACGAACACCGGGGAGCTGTTTTTT
TRBD2 TRBJ2-1 . TRBV2 CASSDEGGIYNEQFF TGTGCCAGCAGTGACGAGGGAGGGATCTACAATGAGCAGTTCTTC
TRBD2 TRBJ2-3 . TRBV5-5 CASSARSGGSADTQYF TGTGCCAGCAGCGCACGTAGCGGGGGGAGCGCAGATACGCAGTATTTT
TRBD1 TRBJ1-1 . TRBV5-5 CASSLLGTGNTEAFF TGTGCCAGCAGCTTATTGGGGACAGGGAACACTGAAGCTTTCTTT
TRBD1 TRBJ1-3 once TRBV7-9 CASSYRTGGPGNTIYF TGTGCCAGCAGCTACAGAACAGGGGGCCCTGGAAACACCATATATTTT
. TRBJ2-7 . TRBV6-1 CASTAAYEQYF TGTGCCAGCACGGCGGCCTACGAGCAGTACTTC
TRBD2 TRBJ2-3 . TRBV9 CASSVESGILGFTDTQYF TGTGCCAGCAGCGTAGAAAGCGGGATTCTCGGCTTCACAGATACGCAGTATTTT
. TRBJ2-2 . TRBV27 CASSLSGWGTGELFF TGTGCCAGCAGTTTATCGGGGTGGGGGACAGGGGAGCTGTTTTTT
TRBD2 TRBJ2-1 . TRBV29-1 CSVEDTSGGSNEQFF TGCAGCGTTGAGGACACTAGCGGGGGGTCGAATGAGCAGTTCTTC
TRBD2 TRBJ2-1 . TRBV28 CASTLGTSGRINNEQFF TGTGCCAGCACCCTGGGGACTAGCGGAAGGATCAACAATGAGCAGTTCTTC
. TRBJ2-3 . TRBV2 CASVAEDHTDTQYF TGTGCCAGCGTAGCGGAAGACCACACAGATACGCAGTATTTT
TRBD1 TRBJ1-2 . TRBV12-5 CASGMGQAGYGYTF TGTGCTAGTGGTATGGGACAGGCCGGGTATGGCTACACCTTC
TRBD1 TRBJ2-2 . TRBV7-7 CASTLWATGTGTGELFF TGTGCTAGCACCCTCTGGGCGACAGGGACAGGGACCGGGGAGCTGTTTTTT
TRBD2 TRBJ2-3 . TRBV18 CASSTSGITDTQYF TGTGCCAGCTCCACTAGCGGGATCACAGATACGCAGTATTTT
. TRBJ1-2 . TRBV28 CASSLGNYGYTF TGTGCCAGCAGTTTAGGCAACTATGGCTACACCTTC
TRBD2 TRBJ2-5 . TRBV5-4 CASRSRGSGRETQYF TGTGCCAGTAGGTCAAGGGGGAGCGGGAGAGAGACCCAGTACTTC
. TRBJ1-1 . TRBV5-1 CASGEQGNTEAFF TGCGCCAGCGGCGAACAGGGTAACACTGAAGCTTTCTTT
TRBD1 TRBJ2-7 once TRBV27 CASRPTTGYEQYF TGTGCCAGCAGACCTACGACAGGGTACGAGCAGTACTTC
. TRBJ2-6 . TRBV4-1 CASSQDPPGFTGANVLTF TGCGCCAGCAGCCAAGATCCTCCAGGATTCACTGGGGCCAACGTCCTGACTTTC
TRBD1 TRBJ2-1 . TRBV29-1 CSFDRGINNEQFF TGCAGCTTCGACAGGGGTATCAACAATGAGCAGTTCTTC
. TRBJ2-7 . TRBV19 CASSSGSSHYEQYF TGTGCCAGTAGTTCTGGGAGCTCCCACTACGAGCAGTACTTC
TRBD2 TRBJ2-7 . TRBV6-1 CATTRTSGSYEQYF TGTGCCACCACCCGGACTAGCGGGAGCTACGAGCAGTACTTC
. TRBJ1-1 . TRBV7-9 CASSLLQGTEAFF TGTGCCAGCAGCTTATTACAGGGTACTGAAGCTTTCTTT
. TRBJ1-4 . TRBV6-6 CASRGQKLFF TGTGCCAGCAGAGGACAGAAACTGTTTTTT
. TRBJ1-2 few TRBV25-1 CASSEGTAYGYTF TGTGCCAGCAGTGAGGGTACAGCTTATGGCTACACCTTC
. TRBJ2-7 . TRBV10-3 CAIGAGTPAGEQYF TGTGCCATCGGAGCCGGGACACCGGCCGGCGAGCAGTACTTC